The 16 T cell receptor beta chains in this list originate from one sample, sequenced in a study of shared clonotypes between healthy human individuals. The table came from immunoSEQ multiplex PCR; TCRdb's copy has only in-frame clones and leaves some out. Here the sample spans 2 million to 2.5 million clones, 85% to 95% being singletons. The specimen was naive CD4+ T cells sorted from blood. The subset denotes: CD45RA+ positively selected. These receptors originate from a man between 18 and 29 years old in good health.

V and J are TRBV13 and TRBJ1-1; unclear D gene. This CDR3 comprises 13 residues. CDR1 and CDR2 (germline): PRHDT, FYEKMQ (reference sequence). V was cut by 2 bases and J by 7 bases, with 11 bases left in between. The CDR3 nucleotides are TGTGCCAGCAGCTTAACCAGGATGGTTGAAGCTTTCTTT. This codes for CASSLTRMVEAFF.

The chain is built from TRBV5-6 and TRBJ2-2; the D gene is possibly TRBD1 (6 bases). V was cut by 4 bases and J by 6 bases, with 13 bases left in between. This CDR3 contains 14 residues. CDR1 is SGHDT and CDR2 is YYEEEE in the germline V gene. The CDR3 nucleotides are TGTGCCAGCAGCCTCGACAGGACCTCCGGGGAGCTGTTTTTT. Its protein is CASSLDRTSGELFF.

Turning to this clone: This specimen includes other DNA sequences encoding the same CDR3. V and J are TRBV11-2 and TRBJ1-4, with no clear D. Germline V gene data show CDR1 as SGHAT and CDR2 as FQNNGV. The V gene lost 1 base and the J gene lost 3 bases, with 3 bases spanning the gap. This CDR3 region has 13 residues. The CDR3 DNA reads TGTGCCAGCAGCTTAGGGGCTAATGAAAAACTGTTTTTT. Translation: CASSLGANEKLFF.

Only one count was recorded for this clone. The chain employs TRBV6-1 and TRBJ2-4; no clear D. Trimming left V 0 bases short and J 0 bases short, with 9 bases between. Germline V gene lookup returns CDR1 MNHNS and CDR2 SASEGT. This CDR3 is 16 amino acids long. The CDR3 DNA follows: TGTGCCAGCAGTGAAGCTTTGGCCCTAGCCAAAAACATTCAGTACTTC. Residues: CASSEALALAKNIQYF.

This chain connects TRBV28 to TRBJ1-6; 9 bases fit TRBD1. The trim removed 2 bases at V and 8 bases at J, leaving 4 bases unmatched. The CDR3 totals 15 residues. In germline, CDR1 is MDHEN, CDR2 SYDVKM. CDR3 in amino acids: CASSLGDRVDSPLHF. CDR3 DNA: TGTGCCAGCAGTTTAGGGGACAGGGTAGATTCACCCCTCCACTTT.

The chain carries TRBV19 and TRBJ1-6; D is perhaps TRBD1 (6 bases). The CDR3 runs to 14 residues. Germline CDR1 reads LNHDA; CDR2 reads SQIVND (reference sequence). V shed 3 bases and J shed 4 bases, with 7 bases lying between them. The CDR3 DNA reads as TGTGCCAGTAGTATTGGACAGTATAATTCACCCCTCCACTTT. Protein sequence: CASSIGQYNSPLHF.

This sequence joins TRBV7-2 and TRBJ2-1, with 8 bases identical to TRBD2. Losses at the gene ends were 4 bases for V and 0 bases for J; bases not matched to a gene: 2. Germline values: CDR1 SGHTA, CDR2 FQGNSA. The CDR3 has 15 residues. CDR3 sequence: CASSYSGNSYNEQFF. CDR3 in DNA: TGTGCCAGCAGCTATAGCGGGAACTCCTACAATGAGCAGTTCTTC.

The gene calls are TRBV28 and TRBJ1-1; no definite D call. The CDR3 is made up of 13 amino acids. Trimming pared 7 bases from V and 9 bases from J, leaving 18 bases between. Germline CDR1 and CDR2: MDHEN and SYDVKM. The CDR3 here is CASTLNGERKAFF. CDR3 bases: TGTGCCAGCACCCTAAATGGAGAGCGGAAAGCTTTCTTT.

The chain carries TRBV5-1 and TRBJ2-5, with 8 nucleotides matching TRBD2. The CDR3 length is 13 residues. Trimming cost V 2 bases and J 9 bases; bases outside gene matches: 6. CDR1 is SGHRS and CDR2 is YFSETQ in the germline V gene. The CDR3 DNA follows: TGCGCCAGCAGCTTAGGGCGGGGGGCGGCCCAGTACTTC. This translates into CASSLGRGAAQYF.

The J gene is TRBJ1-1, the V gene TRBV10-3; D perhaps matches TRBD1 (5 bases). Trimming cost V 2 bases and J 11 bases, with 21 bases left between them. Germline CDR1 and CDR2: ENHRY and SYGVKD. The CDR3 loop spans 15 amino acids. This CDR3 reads CAISEGGTRDLGAFF. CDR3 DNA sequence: TGTGCCATCAGTGAGGGAGGAACCCGGGACTTGGGGGCTTTCTTT.

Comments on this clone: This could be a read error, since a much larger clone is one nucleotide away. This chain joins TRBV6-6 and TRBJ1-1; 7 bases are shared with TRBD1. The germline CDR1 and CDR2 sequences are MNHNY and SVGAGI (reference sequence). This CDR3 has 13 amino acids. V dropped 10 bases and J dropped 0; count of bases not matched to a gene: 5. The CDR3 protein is CATRDRMNTEAFF. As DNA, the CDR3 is TGTGCCACCCGGGACAGAATGAACACTGAAGCTTTCTTT.

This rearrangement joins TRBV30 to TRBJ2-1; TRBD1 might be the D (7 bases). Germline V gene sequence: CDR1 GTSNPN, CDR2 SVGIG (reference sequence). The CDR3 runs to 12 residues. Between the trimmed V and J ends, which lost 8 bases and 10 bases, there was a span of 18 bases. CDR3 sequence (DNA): TGTGCCCAGGGGGAGGAGGCGAGGGAGCAGTTCTTC. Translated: CAQGEEAREQFF.

The CDR3 DNA sequence: TGTGCCAGCAGTTGGGGCCCCATGACCGGGGAGCTGTTTTTT. Protein: CASSWGPMTGELFF. This rearrangement joins TRBV14 to TRBJ2-2; D perhaps matches TRBD1 (5 bases). The V gene lost 6 bases and the J gene lost 5 bases, with 13 bases spanning the gap. The CDR3 spans 14 residues. Germline assignment: CDR1 SGHDN and CDR2 FVKESK.

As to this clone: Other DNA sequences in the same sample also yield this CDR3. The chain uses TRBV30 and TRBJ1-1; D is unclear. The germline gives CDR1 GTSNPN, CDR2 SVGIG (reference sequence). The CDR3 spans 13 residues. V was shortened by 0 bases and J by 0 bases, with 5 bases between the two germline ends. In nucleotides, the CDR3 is TGTGCCTGGAGTGTTCACCTGAACACTGAAGCTTTCTTT. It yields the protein CAWSVHLNTEAFF.

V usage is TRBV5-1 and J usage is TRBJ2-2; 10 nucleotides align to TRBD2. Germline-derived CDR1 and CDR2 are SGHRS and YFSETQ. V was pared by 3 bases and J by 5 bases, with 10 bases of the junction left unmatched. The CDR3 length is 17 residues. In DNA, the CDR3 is TGCGCCAGCAGCTGGACCGGACTAGCGGACGGGACCGGGGAGCTGTTTTTT. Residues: CASSWTGLADGTGELFF.

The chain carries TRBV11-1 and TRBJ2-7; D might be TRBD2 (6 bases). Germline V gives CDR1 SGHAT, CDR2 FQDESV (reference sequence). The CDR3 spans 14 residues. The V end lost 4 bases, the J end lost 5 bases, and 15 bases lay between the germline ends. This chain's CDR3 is CASSSGLADHEQYF. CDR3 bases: TGTGCCAGCAGCTCGGGACTCGCCGACCACGAGCAGTACTTC.